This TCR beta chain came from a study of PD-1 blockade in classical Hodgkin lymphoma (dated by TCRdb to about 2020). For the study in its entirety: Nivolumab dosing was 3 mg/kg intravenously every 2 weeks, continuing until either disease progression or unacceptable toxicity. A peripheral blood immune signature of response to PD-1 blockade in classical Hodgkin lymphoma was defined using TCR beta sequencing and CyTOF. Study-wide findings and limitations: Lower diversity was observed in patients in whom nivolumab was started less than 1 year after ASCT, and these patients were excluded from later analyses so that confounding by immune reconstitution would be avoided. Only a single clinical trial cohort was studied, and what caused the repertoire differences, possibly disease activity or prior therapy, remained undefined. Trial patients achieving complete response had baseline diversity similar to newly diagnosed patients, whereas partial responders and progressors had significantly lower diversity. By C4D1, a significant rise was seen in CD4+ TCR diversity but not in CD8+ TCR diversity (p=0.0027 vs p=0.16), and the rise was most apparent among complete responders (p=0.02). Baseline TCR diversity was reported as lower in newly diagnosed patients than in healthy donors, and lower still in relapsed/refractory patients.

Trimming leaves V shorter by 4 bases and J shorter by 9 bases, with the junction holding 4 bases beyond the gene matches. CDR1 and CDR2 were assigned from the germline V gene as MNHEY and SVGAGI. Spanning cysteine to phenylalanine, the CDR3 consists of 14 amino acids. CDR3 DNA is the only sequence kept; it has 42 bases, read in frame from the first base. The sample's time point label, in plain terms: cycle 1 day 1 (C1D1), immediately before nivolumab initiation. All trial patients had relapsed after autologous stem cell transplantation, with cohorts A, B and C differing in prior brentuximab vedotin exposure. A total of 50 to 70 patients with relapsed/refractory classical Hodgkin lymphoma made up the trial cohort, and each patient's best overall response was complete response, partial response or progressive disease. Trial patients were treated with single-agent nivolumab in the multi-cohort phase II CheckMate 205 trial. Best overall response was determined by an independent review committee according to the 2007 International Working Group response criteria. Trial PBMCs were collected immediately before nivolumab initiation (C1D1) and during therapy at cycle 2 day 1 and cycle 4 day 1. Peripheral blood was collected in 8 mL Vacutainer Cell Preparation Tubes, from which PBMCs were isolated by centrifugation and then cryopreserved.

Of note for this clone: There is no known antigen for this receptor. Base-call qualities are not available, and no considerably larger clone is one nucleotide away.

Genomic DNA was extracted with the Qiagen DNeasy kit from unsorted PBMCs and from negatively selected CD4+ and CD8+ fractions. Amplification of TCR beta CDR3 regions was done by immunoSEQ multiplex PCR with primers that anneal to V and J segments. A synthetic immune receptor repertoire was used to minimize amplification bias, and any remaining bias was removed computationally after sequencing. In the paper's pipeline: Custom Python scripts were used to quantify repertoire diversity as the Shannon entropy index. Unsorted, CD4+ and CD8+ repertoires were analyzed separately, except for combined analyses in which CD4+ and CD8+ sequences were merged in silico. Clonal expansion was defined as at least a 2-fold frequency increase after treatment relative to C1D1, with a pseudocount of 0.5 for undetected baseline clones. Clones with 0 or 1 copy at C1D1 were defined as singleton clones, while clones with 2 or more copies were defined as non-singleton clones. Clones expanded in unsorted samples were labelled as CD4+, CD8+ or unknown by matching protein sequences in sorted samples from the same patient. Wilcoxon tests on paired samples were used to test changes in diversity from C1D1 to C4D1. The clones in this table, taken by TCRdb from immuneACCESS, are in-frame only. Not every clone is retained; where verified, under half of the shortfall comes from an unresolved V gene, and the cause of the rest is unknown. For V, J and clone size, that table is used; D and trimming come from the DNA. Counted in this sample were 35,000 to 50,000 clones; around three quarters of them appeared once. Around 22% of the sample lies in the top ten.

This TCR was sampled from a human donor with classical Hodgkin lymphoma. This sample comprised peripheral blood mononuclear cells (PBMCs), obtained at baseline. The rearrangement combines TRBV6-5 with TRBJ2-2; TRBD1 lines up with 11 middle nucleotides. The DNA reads TGTGCCAGCAGTTTTGGACAGGGGGCCTGGGAGCTGTTTTTT. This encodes CASSFGQGAWELFF.